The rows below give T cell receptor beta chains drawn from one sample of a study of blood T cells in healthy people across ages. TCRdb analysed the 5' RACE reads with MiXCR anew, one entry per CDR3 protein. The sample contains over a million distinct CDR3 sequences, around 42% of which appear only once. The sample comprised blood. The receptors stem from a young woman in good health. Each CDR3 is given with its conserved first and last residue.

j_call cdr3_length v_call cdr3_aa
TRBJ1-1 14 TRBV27 CASSFGRGDTEAFF
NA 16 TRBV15 CATSRDPPGQGYEQYF
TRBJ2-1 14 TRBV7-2 CASSVSPTYNEQFF
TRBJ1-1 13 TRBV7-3 CASSASGGSEAFF
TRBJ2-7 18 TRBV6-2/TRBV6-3 CASSRGLAALPSSYEQYF
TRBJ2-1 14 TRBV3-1 CASRLGEWSNEQFF
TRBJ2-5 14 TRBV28 CASRTSGGAKTQYF
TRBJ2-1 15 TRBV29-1 CSAYRTSGISGEQFF
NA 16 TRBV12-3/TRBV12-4 CASSWGTSGAKNIQYF
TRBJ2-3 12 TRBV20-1 CSATGEKNTQYF
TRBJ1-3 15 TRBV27 CASSTHGEGGNTIYF
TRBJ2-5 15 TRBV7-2 CASSLQPSPVETQYF
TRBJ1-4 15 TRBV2 CASSSPGTAKEKLFF
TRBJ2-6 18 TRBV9 CASSVTGALLSGANVLTF
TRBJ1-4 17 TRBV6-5 CASSYSGQGATNEKLFF
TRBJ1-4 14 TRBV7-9 CASSPTGEYEKLFF
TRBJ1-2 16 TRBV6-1 CASSVGLAQGSYGYTF
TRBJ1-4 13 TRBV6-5 CASSLPGAGKLFF
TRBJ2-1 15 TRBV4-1 CASSHEPTSINEQFF
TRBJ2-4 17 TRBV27 CASKESRLAGGVNIQYF
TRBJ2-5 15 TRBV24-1 CATSDPGGGVNEQYF
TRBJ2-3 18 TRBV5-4 CASSLGMGLAGEADTQYF
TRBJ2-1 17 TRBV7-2 CASSFAAGGITYNEQFF